This paragraph reports one TCR beta chain. Its antigen is not known. This entry comes from a study of cytomegalovirus exposure and HLA in healthy donors. After removal of 4 bases from V and 3 bases from J, the junction contained 5 bases not matched to a gene. The CDR3 consists of 16 residues. Germline lookup yields CDR1 SGHAT and CDR2 FQNNGV. Overall study results and limits: Within a later analysis, the majority of CMV-associated TCR beta chains appeared HLA-restricted. Most of the TCR beta V segments (in an earlier analysis) were productive either about 90% or about 30% of the time. 87-base-pair reads could not separate some V segments, including TRBV6-2 and TRBV6-3. In a later analysis, a missense DCLRE1C variant was linked to TCR beta V- and J-gene trimming.

The PCR used 60 Vbeta and 13 Jbeta primers. Sequenced by immunoSEQ multiplex PCR; TCRdb stores in-frame clones only, minus some. The sample records roughly 66,000 clones, less than 70% being singletons. The chain links TRBV11-2 to TRBJ2-1, with TRBD2 matching over 11 bases. The sequence was collected from a woman aged 45 to 65 in good health and CMV-seronegative. What was sequenced was PBMCs. The CDR3 nucleotides are TGTGCCAGCAGCTCCTTAGCGGGAGGGCTCTACAATGAGCAGTTCTTC. As protein: CASSSLAGGLYNEQFF.